Below, 31 T cell receptor beta chains from the same sample are listed, as sequenced in a study of tumor-infiltrating lymphocytes in primary liver carcinoma. Synthesis of TCR beta cDNA was carried out from around 540 ng total RNA with a constant-region primer. Researchers made the TCR beta libraries by running three nested multiplex PCR rounds with slightly modified ARM-PCR. A C-beta reverse primer was combined with TRBV1-TRBV30 forward primers in the first two PCR rounds, and each round had approximately 9 cycles. TCRdb reanalysed the multiplex PCR reads using MiXCR and keeps one entry per CDR3 protein. In the table there are about 180,000 distinct CDR3 sequences, over 45% of which are singletons. Extraction also yielded germline DNA, while blood RNA was obtained from unsorted whole blood. Source material: peripheral blood. These receptors were taken from a man aged 35 to 55 with primary liver carcinoma and hepatitis B virus infection.

As regards this clonotype: Mismatch with germline at one junction end may stem from a read error. The chain couples TRBV11-2 to TRBJ2-7; tentatively, D is TRBD1 or TRBD2 (5 bases each). The CDR3 runs 15 residues. CDR1 and CDR2 (germline): SGHAT, FQNNGV. CDR3 sequence reads: CASNLGAADLYEQYF. DNA of the CDR3: TGTGCCAGCAACCTAGGGGCAGCGGACCTCTACGAGCAATACTTC.

This clonotype was detected only once. Given a much more abundant clone one base away, this may be a read error. The chain uses TRBV11-1 and TRBJ1-1, with TRBD1 as a possible D gene (5 bases). This CDR3 has 17 residues. Germline V lookup: CDR1 SGHAT, CDR2 FQDESV (reference sequence). The CDR3 loop is CTSSFTPGTLGTTEAFF. The CDR3, as DNA: TGTACCAGCAGCTTTACCCCCGGGACCCTAGGGACTACTGAAGCTTTCTTT.

This sequence joins TRBV6-5 and TRBJ2-7; TRBD2 matches 14 bases. The J segment lost 2 bases and the V segment lost 5 bases, leaving 8 bases of the junction unmatched. This CDR3 has 17 residues. Germline V lookup: CDR1 MNHEY, CDR2 SVGAGI. CDR3 nucleotide sequence: TGTGCCAGCAGTCCGGGGACTAGCGGGAGTTGCACCTACGAGCAGTACTTC. This gives the protein CASSPGTSGSCTYEQYF.

The chain is built from TRBV6-6 and TRBJ2-2, with 7 bases identical to TRBD2. Germline loops: CDR1 MNHNY, CDR2 SVGAGI (reference sequence). This CDR3 comprises 16 residues. The ends lost 1 base at V and 7 bases at J; junction bases unmatched: 9. As DNA, the CDR3 is TGTGCCAGCAGTTACTTGTCCGGGAGGTACAGCGGGGAGCTGTTTTTT. As protein: CASSYLSGRYSGELFF.

This clonotype occurred a few times. The chain employs TRBV29-1 and TRBJ2-7; 7 bases are shared with TRBD1. The CDR3 length is 14 residues. CDR1 and CDR2 from the germline V gene are SQVTM and ANQGSEA. Germline trimming cut 5 bases from V and 0 bases from J; bases unmatched to any gene: 7. The DNA of the CDR3 is TGCAGCGTTCCGTCGGGACAGAGCTCCTACGAGCAGTACTTC. Translated, it gives CSVPSGQSSYEQYF.

This clonotype was picked up a small number of times. This chain uses TRBV12-3 or TRBV12-4 with TRBJ2-7; a possible D gene is TRBD2 (5 bases). V was pared by 3 bases and J by 4 bases, with 13 bases between. This CDR3 is 14 amino acids long. The DNA of the CDR3 is TGTGCCAGCAGTTTCGGGATCCAACCTTACGAGCAGTACTTC. Translating gives CASSFGIQPYEQYF.

A word on this clonotype: At one boundary the junction diverges from the germline segment, which might be a read error. The chain carries TRBV12-3 or TRBV12-4 and TRBJ2-2, with 8 bases aligning to TRBD1. CDR3 length: 15 amino acids. The CDR3: CTSSGQGMNTGELFF. CDR3 in DNA: TGTACCAGCTCTGGACAGGGTATGAACACCGGGGAGCTGTTTTTT.

This chain links TRBV6-1 with TRBJ1-5, with D perhaps TRBD1 (6 bases). Per germline, CDR1 MNHNS and CDR2 SASEGT. The CDR3 has 15 residues. Trimming cost V 6 bases and J 9 bases, with 21 bases left between them. The CDR3 loop reads CASRLTDRSRGPQHF. The CDR3 DNA sequence: TGTGCCAGCAGATTGACTGACAGGTCTAGGGGGCCCCAGCATTTT.

About this clonotype: Since a much larger clone is just one base distant, this may be a read error. This chain links TRBV29-1 with TRBJ2-1; D is possibly TRBD1 (5 bases). Per germline, CDR1 SQVTM and CDR2 ANQGSEA. V lost 5 bases, J lost 11 bases, and 16 bases lay in between. The CDR3 covers 12 residues. CDR3 DNA: TGCAGCGTTTTGGAAAGGGGCGACAAGCAGTTCTTC. Amino acids: CSVLERGDKQFF.

Turning to this clonotype: One end of the junction does not line up with germline, which may come from a read error. This chain connects TRBV7-8 to TRBJ2-3; 10 bases fit TRBD2. Germline CDR1 reads SGHVS; CDR2 reads FQNEAQ. This CDR3 contains 17 residues. The CDR3 nucleotides are TGTGTCAGCAGCCCCCGACTAGCGGGTGAGGTCACAGATACGCAGTATTTT. Its protein product is CVSSPRLAGEVTDTQYF.

On this clonotype: The junction does not match germline at one end; this may be a read error. The chain has TRBV6-1 and TRBJ1-2; D is unresolved. Looked up from germline, CDR1 is MNHNS and CDR2 is SASEGT. This CDR3 region has 12 residues. The CDR3 nucleotides read TGTGCCAGGAGTGAACCCGGGTATGGCTACACCTTC. Translated, it gives CARSEPGYGYTF.

This clonotype was observed a handful of times. One junction end disagrees with the germline gene, perhaps due to a read error. The V call is TRBV5-1, the J call TRBJ2-5; D not resolved. Germline V gene sequence: CDR1 SGHRS, CDR2 YFSETQ. The CDR3 consists of 14 residues. The CDR3 reads CASNLELNEETQYF. CDR3 nucleotide sequence: TGCGCCAGCAACTTGGAACTAAATGAAGAGACCCAGTACTTC.

This clonotype was observed a single time. The chain uses TRBV6-1 and TRBJ1-1; D is perhaps TRBD1 (5 bases). The V gene's germline CDR1 is MNHNS and CDR2 SASEGT. CDR3 length equals 10 residues. Trimming took off 7 bases at V and 9 bases at J, with 9 bases between the two ends. The chain's CDR3 is CASTRQKAFF. In DNA form, the CDR3 reads TGTGCCAGCACCAGACAGAAAGCTTTCTTT.

In this sample, this clonotype turned up a few times. V is TRBV6-2 or TRBV6-3 and J is TRBJ2-1; TRBD2 might be the D (8 bases). This CDR3 comprises 14 residues. V dropped 6 bases and J dropped 10 bases, with 19 bases sitting between them. Germline V gives CDR1 MNHEY, CDR2 SVGEGT. This CDR3 reads CASRPLREGQEQFF. The CDR3 DNA reads as TGTGCCAGCAGACCTCTCCGGGAGGGACAGGAGCAGTTCTTC.

This clonotype showed up just a few times. A clone one base away is much larger, so this may be a read error. V is TRBV11-2 and J is TRBJ1-2; TRBD1 might be the D (5 bases). This CDR3 has 17 residues. V lost 5 bases and J lost 5, with 24 bases in between. CDR1 and CDR2 from the germline V gene are SGHAT and FQNNGV. The CDR3 DNA sequence: TGTGCCAGCAGCGGACATGAACAACCTTTTGAGGTATATGGCTACACCTTC. Translating gives CASSGHEQPFEVYGYTF.

This clonotype has more than one count but fewer than ten. The V call is TRBV29-1, the J call TRBJ2-7; D may be TRBD1 (6 bases). This CDR3 region has 11 residues. V was trimmed by 7 bases and J by 4 bases, leaving 11 bases between them. CDR1 and CDR2 (germline): SQVTM, ANQGSEA. CDR3 bases: TGCAGCGGGACCCAGGGGTACGAGCAGTACTTC. This translates into CSGTQGYEQYF.

Comments on this clonotype: At one of its ends the junction is not consistent with the germline gene, which may arise from a read error. This sequence joins TRBV11-2 and TRBJ2-2; TRBD1 is a possible D gene (6 bases). Looked up from germline, CDR1 is SGHAT and CDR2 is FQNNGV. This CDR3 region has 14 residues. The CDR3 region is CVSSRRGNTGELLF. As DNA, the CDR3 is TGTGTCAGCAGTCGTAGGGGGAACACCGGGGAGCTGCTTTTT.

This clonotype showed up just a few times. The V and J genes are TRBV19 and TRBJ2-1; TRBD1 aligns across 11 bases. The CDR3 runs 15 residues. CDR1 is LNHDA, CDR2 SQIVND, per germline (reference sequence). The trim removed 3 bases at V and 12 bases at J, leaving 10 bases unmatched. CDR3 in amino acids: CASSIGTGGSVGQFF. CDR3 DNA: TGTGCCAGTAGTATTGGGACAGGGGGTTCAGTTGGGCAGTTCTTC.

This clonotype was seen a handful of times. The V gene is TRBV6-5, the J gene TRBJ1-1; TRBD1 might be the D (5 bases). Germline V lookup: CDR1 MNHEY, CDR2 SVGAGI. The CDR3 is made up of 13 amino acids. V dropped 0 bases and J dropped 8 bases, with 10 bases sitting between them. CDR3 residues: CASSYSNGAEAFF. The CDR3 nucleotides are TGTGCCAGCAGTTACTCGAACGGGGCCGAAGCTTTCTTT.

This clonotype turned up a few times. Given a much more abundant clone one base away, this may be a read error. No conserved phenylalanine or tryptophan ends this CDR3, so it is likely a read error. V usage is TRBV11-2 and J usage is TRBJ2-7; the D is unclear. V lost 7 bases and J 1 base, leaving 11 bases between the germline ends. CDR3 size: 13 residues. The germline V gene has CDR1 SGHAT and CDR2 FQNNGV. The CDR3 nucleotides are TGTGCCAGCACCTTCGTGGGTTCCTACGAGCAGTACCTC. Its translation is CASTFVGSYEQYL.

As regards this clonotype: Possible read error: a much larger clone is one base away. The rearrangement links TRBV11-2 to TRBJ2-7, with D unclear. Germline V gene sequence: CDR1 SGHAT, CDR2 FQNNGV. The CDR3 is made up of 11 amino acids. Trimming stripped 5 bases from V and 2 bases from J, with 4 bases between. The CDR3, as DNA: TGTGCCAGCAGCCACGCCTACGAGCAGTACTTC. It specifies CASSHAYEQYF.

Points on this clonotype: This may come from a read error, since a much larger clone is one base off. This is likely a read error, given that the CDR3 carries no conserved phenylalanine or tryptophan at its end. The rearrangement uses TRBV29-1 and TRBJ1-1, with D uncertain. The CDR3 has 12 residues. Trimming removed 1 base from V and 2 bases from J, with 5 bases in between. CDR1 SQVTM and CDR2 ANQGSEA come from the germline V gene. The CDR3 sequence: CSVEGFNTEAFL. CDR3 nucleotide sequence: TGCAGCGTTGAAGGGTTCAACACTGAAGCTTTCCTT.

To note about this clonotype: Relative to the germline gene, one junction end is altered; a read error may explain this. This chain joins TRBV7-8 and TRBJ1-4; D is unresolved. The V gene's germline CDR1 is SGHVS and CDR2 FQNEAQ. This CDR3 region has 15 residues. The CDR3 region has the DNA TGTGCCAACAGCTTAAGGCTAACAACTAATGAAAAACTGTTTTTT. Translating gives CANSLRLTTNEKLFF.

This clonotype was seen just once. J is TRBJ1-1 and V is TRBV29-1; D is uncertain. The germline V gene has CDR1 SQVTM and CDR2 ANQGSEA. The CDR3 is made up of 11 amino acids. The V gene lost 4 bases and the J gene lost 11 bases, with 14 bases spanning the gap. CDR3 nucleotides: TGCAGCGTTGGGGGAAACACTGTGGCTTTCTTT. As protein: CSVGGNTVAFF. Using reference TRBV29-1 and TRBJ1-1 for the parts outside the CDR3, the full variable domain is SAVISQKPSRDICQRGTSLTIQCQVDSQVTMMFWYRQQPGQSLTLIATANQGSEATYESGFVIDKFPISRPNLTFSTLTVSNMSPEDSSIYLCSVGGNTVAFFGQGTRLTVV.

This clonotype was detected once. Germline is not matched at one junction end, which may reflect a read error. The chain combines TRBV11-2 with TRBJ2-7; D not resolved. This CDR3 region has 13 residues. Germline V lookup: CDR1 SGHAT, CDR2 FQNNGV. The CDR3 here is CASSFGPTYEQSF. As DNA, the CDR3 is TGTGCCAGCAGCTTCGGGCCTACCTACGAGCAATCCTTC.

Concerning this clonotype itself: The germline gene is not matched at one end of the junction; a read error may be the cause. Written as DNA, the CDR3 is TGTCCCAGCAGCTTGGAAAGGGCCTCAGGGACCCAGTACTTC. Translated: CPSSLERASGTQYF. This chain uses TRBV11-2 with TRBJ2-5; D not resolved. This CDR3 has 14 residues. Germline-derived CDR1 and CDR2 are SGHAT and FQNNGV.

This clonotype was recorded a few times. This clone may be a read error of a much larger clone one base away. V usage is TRBV11-2 and J usage is TRBJ2-1; D unclear. This CDR3 is built from 11 residues. Germline CDR1 reads SGHAT; CDR2 reads FQNNGV. The CDR3 here is CACSQLNEQFF. DNA of the CDR3: TGTGCCTGCAGCCAATTAAATGAGCAGTTCTTC.

About this clonotype itself: The final CDR3 position lacks the conserved phenylalanine or tryptophan, pointing to a likely read error. The V gene is TRBV11-2, the J gene TRBJ2-7; D not resolved. CDR1 is SGHAT and CDR2 is FQNNGV in the germline V gene. The CDR3 has 14 amino acids. In DNA form, the CDR3 reads TGTACCAGCAGCTTGATAGACGGAGCCTACGAGCAGTACCTC. As protein: CTSSLIDGAYEQYL.

This clonotype appeared once. The missing conserved phenylalanine or tryptophan at the end of this CDR3 makes a read error likely. The chain recombines TRBV5-4 with TRBJ2-4; D perhaps matches TRBD1 (6 bases). The CDR3 is made up of 15 amino acids. The germline CDR1 and CDR2 sequences are SGHNT and YYREEE (reference sequence). The CDR3 spells CASTLGAEAKNIQYV. The CDR3 DNA sequence: TGTGCCAGCACCTTGGGGGCGGAGGCCAAAAACATTCAGTACGTC.

This clonotype showed up just a few times. J is TRBJ2-5 and V is TRBV4-1, with D maybe TRBD2 (5 bases). Germline CDR1 and CDR2: MGHRA and YSYEKL. V was cut by 1 base and J by 4 bases, with 16 bases left in between. This CDR3 region has 16 residues. CDR3 DNA sequence: TGCGCCAGCAGCCAAGTCGCTGAGGGCGCGAGAGAGACCCAGTACTTC. Amino acid sequence: CASSQVAEGARETQYF.

The sample holds a few counts of this clonotype. The V gene is TRBV4-1, the J gene TRBJ2-2; D unclear. CDR1 and CDR2 from the germline V gene are MGHRA and YSYEKL. CDR3 length: 14 amino acids. Trimming shortened V by 3 bases and J by 1 base, and 6 bases separated the two germline ends. CDR3 sequence: CASSQKRNTGELFF. The CDR3 nucleotides are TGCGCCAGCAGCCAGAAGCGGAACACCGGGGAGCTGTTTTTT.